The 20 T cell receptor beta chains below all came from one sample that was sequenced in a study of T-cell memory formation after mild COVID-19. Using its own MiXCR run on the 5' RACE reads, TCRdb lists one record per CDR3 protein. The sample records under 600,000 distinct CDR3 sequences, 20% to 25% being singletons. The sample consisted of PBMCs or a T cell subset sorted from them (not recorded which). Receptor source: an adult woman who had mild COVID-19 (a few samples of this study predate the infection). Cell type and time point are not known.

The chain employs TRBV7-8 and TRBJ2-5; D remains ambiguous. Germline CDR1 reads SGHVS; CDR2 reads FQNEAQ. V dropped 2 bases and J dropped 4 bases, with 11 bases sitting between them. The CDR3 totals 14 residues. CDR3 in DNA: TGTGCCAGCAGCTTATTCGAGACACTAGAGACCCAGTACTTC. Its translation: CASSLFETLETQYF.

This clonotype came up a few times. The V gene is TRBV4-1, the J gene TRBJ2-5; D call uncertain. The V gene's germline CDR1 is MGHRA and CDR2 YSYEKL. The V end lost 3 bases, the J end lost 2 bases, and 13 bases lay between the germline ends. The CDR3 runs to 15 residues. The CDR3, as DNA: TGCGCCAGCAGCCACCTCGGGTCGGTACAAGAGACCCAGTACTTC. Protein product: CASSHLGSVQETQYF.

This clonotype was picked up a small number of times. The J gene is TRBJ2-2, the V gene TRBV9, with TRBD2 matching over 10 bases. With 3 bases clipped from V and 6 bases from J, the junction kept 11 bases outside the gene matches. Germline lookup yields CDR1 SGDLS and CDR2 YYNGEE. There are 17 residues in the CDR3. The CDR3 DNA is TGTGCCAGCAGCGCCCCGAGCGGGGGGGCCTTGGCCGGGGAGCTGTTTTTT. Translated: CASSAPSGGALAGELFF.

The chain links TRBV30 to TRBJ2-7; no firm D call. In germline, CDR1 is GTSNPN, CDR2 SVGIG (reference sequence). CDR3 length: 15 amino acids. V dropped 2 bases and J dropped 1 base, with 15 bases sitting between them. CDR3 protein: CAWSRVESRSYEQYF. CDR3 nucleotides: TGTGCCTGGAGTAGAGTAGAGAGTAGGTCCTACGAGCAGTACTTC.

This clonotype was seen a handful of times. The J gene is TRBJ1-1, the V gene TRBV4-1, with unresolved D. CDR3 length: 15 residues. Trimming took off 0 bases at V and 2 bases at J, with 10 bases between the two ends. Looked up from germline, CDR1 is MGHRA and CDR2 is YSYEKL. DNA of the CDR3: TGCGCCAGCAGCCAAGATCCAGGACCTAACACTGAAGCTTTCTTT. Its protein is CASSQDPGPNTEAFF.

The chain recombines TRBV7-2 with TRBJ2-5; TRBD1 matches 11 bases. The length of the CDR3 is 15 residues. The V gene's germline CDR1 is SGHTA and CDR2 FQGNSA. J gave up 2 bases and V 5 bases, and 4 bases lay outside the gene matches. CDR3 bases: TGTGCCAGCAGCCGGGACAGGGGGTCTCAAGAGACCCAGTACTTC. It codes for CASSRDRGSQETQYF. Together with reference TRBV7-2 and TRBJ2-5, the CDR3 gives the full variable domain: GAGVSQSPSNKVTEKGKDVELRCDPISGHTALYWYRQSLGQGLEFLIYFQGNSAPDKSGLPSDRFSAERTGGSVSTLTIQRTQQEDSAVYLCASSRDRGSQETQYFGPGTRLLVL.

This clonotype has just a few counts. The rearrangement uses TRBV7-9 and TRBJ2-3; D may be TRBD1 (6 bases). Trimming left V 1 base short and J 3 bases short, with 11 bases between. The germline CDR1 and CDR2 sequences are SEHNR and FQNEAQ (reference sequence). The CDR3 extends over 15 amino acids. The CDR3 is CASSLVRGRTDTQYF. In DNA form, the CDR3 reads TGTGCCAGCAGCTTAGTCAGGGGAAGGACAGATACGCAGTATTTT.

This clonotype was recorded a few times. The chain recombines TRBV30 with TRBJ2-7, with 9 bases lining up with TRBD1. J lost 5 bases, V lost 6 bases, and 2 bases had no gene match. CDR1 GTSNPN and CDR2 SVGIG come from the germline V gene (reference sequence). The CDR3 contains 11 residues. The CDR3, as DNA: TGTGCCTGCACAGGGGGCCACGAGCAGTACTTC. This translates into CACTGGHEQYF.

CDR3 protein: CATSRDTLGSYSGANVLTF. For the CDR3, the DNA is TGTGCCACCAGCAGAGATACATTGGGGTCCTACTCTGGGGCCAACGTCCTGACTTTC. The chain employs TRBV15 and TRBJ2-6; D gene uncertain. CDR1 is LNHNV, CDR2 YYDKDF, per germline (reference sequence). V was cut by 0 bases and J by 0 bases, with 15 bases left in between. The CDR3 contains 19 residues.

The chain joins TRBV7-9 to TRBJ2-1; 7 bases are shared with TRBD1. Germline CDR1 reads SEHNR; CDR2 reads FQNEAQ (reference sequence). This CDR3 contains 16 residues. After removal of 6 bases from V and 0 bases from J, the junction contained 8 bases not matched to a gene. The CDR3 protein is CASRDGTAYSYNEQFF. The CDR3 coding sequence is TGTGCCAGCAGGGACGGGACAGCCTACTCCTACAATGAGCAGTTCTTC.

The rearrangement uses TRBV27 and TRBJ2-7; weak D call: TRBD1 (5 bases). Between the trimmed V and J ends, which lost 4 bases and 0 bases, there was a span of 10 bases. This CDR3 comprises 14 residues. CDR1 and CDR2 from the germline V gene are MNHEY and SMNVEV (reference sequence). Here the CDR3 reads CASSYRKISYEQYF. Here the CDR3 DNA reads TGTGCCAGCAGTTACAGGAAGATCTCCTACGAGCAGTACTTC.

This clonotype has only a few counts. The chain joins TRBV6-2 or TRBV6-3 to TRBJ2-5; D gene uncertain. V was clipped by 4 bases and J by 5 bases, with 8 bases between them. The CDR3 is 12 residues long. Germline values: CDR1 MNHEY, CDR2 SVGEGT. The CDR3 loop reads CASSSATETQYF. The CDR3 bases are TGTGCCAGCAGTTCCGCGACGGAGACCCAGTACTTC.

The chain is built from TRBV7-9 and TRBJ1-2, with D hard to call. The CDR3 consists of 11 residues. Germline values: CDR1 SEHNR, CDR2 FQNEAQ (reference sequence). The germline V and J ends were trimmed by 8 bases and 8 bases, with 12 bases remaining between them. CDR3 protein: CASRAEGGYTF. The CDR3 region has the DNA TGTGCCAGCCGAGCCGAGGGAGGCTACACCTTC.

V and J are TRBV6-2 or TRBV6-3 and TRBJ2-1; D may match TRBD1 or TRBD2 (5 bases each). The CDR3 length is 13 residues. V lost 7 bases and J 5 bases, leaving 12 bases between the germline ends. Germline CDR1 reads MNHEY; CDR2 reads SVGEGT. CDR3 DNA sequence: TGTGCCAGCAACAGGCTAGCCAACAATGAGCAGTTCTTC. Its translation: CASNRLANNEQFF.

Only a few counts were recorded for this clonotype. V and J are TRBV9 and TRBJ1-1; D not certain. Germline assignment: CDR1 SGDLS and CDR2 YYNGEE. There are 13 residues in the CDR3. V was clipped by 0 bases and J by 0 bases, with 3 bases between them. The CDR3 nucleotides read TGTGCCAGCAGCGTAGAGATGAACACTGAAGCTTTCTTT. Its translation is CASSVEMNTEAFF.

The CDR3, as DNA: TGCGCCAGCAGCTTGGGGGGCGGAGCGGGTGCTCAAGAGACCCAGTACTTC. Translated, it gives CASSLGGGAGAQETQYF. This rearrangement joins TRBV5-1 to TRBJ2-5, with D perhaps TRBD2 (6 bases). The CDR3 length is 17 residues. V was trimmed by 0 bases and J by 2 bases, leaving 17 bases between them. CDR1 is SGHRS and CDR2 is YFSETQ in the germline V gene.

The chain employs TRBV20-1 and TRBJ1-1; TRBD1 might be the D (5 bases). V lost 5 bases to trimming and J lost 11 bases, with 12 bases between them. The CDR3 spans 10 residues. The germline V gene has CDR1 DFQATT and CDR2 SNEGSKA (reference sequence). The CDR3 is CSARQGEAFF. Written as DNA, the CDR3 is TGCAGTGCTCGTCAGGGAGAGGCTTTCTTT.

The CDR3: CASSLAGIVNTEAFF. CDR3 bases: TGCGCCAGCAGCTTGGCAGGGATTGTGAACACTGAAGCTTTCTTT. J is TRBJ1-1 and V is TRBV5-1, with D perhaps TRBD1 (5 bases). The germline V and J ends were trimmed by 0 bases and 0 bases, with 9 bases remaining between them. The germline CDR1 and CDR2 sequences are SGHRS and YFSETQ. The CDR3 loop spans 15 amino acids.

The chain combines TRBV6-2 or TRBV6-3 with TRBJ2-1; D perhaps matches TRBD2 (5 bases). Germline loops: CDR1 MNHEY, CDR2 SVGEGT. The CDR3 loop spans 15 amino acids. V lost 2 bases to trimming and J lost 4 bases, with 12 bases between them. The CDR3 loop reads CASSYTLRGYNEQFF. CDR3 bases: TGTGCCAGCAGTTACACCCTCCGGGGATACAATGAGCAGTTCTTC.

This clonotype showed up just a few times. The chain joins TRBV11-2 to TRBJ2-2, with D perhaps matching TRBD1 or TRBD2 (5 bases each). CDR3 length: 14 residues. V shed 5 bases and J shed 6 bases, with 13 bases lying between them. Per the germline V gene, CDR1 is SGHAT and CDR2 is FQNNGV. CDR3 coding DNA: TGTGCCAGCAGCAGGCTACGGGGCGCCGGGGAGCTGTTTTTT. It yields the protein CASSRLRGAGELFF. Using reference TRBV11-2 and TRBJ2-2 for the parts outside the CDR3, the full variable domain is EAGVAQSPRYKIIEKRQSVAFWCNPISGHATLYWYQQILGQGPKLLIQFQNNGVVDDSQLPKDRFSAERLKGVDSTLKIQPAKLEDSAVYLCASSRLRGAGELFFGEGSRLTVL.